Listed below are T cell receptor beta chains from one sample, sequenced in a study of T cells after somatic rescue of genetic block. Here immunoSEQ multiplex PCR was the method, and the copy in TCRdb shows in-frame clones only, minus some. This sample has 65,000 to 70,000 clones, with about 91% found just once. Sequenced sample: peripheral blood mononuclear cells (PBMCs). Receptor source: a man aged 35-49 years. CDR3s include the opening cysteine and the closing phenylalanine or tryptophan. D genes are given only for firm matches. Size is omitted from some rows. Given values are once, few, many or a class for expanded clones.

d_gene | abundance | j_gene | v_gene | CDR3nt | CDR3aa
. | . | TRBJ2-7 | TRBV28 | TGTGCCAGCAACATCGGGGGTTACTACGAGCAGTACTTC | CASNIGGYYEQYF
. | . | TRBJ1-6 | TRBV5-6 | TGTGCCAGTGATGCGGGGGGAAGTAATTCACCCCTCCACTTT | CASDAGGSNSPLHF
. | . | TRBJ2-2 | TRBV11-2 | TGTGCCAGCAGCTCCCTGGCCGCTATGACCGGGGAGCTGTTTTTT | CASSSLAAMTGELFF
TRBD2 | . | TRBJ2-5 | TRBV5-1 | TGCGCCAGCAGCTTTAGCGGGGTAGCTGAAGAGACCCAGTACTTC | CASSFSGVAEETQYF
TRBD1 | . | TRBJ1-3 | TRBV18 | TGTGCCAGCTCACCTCTCAGGGGGGCGAATCCCGGAAACACCATATATTTT | CASSPLRGANPGNTIYF
TRBD1 | . | TRBJ2-5 | TRBV20-1 | TGCAGTGCAATACAGGGGGAGACCCAGTACTTC | CSAIQGETQYF
. | . | TRBJ1-5 | TRBV7-2 | TGTGCCAGCAGCTTAGGGGGCCGACTATATCAGCCCCAGCATTTT | CASSLGGRLYQPQHF
. | . | TRBJ2-7 | TRBV7-6 | TGTGCCAGCAGCTTAGTGGGGGGGCCAGGGCAGGAGAACGAGCAGTACTTC | CASSLVGGPGQENEQYF
. | . | TRBJ2-1 | TRBV5-1 | TGCGCCAGCAGCCCGCAGGGGTTCGATGAGCAGTTCTTC | CASSPQGFDEQFF
. | . | TRBJ1-5 | TRBV19 | TGTGCCAGTAGTCTCAGGGGAAATCAGCCCCAGCATTTT | CASSLRGNQPQHF
. | . | TRBJ1-5 | TRBV6-1 | TGTGCCAGCAGGGGGGATCAGCCCCAGCATTTT | CASRGDQPQHF
. | . | TRBJ2-1 | TRBV5-4 | TGTGCCAGCAGCCCACGGCGGGGCCTTTACAATGAGCAGTTCTTC | CASSPRRGLYNEQFF
. | once | TRBJ1-1 | TRBV11-2 | TGTGCCAGCAGCTTAGGGCGGGTAACTGAAGCTTTCTTT | CASSLGRVTEAFF
. | once | TRBJ2-3 | TRBV7-2 | TGTGCCAGCAGCTTAGGGGGCAGGACAGATACGCAGTATTTT | CASSLGGRTDTQYF
. | . | TRBJ2-4 | TRBV27 | TGTGCCAGCAGTTTGAGTCTCTCTCAGGGGAGACTAGCCAAAAACATTCAGTACTTC | CASSLSLSQGRLAKNIQYF
TRBD1 | . | TRBJ2-5 | TRBV19 | TGTGCCAGTAGTATAGAGACAGGGACGCGAGGAGAGACCCAGTACTTC | CASSIETGTRGETQYF
. | . | TRBJ2-1 | TRBV16 | TGTGCCAGCAGCCAACCCGCGGGGCGGAATGAGCAGTTCTTC | CASSQPAGRNEQFF
. | . | TRBJ2-3 | TRBV5-6 | TGTGCCAGCAGCTTGGTACTCGGGGAGGCTGCAGATACGCAGTATTTT | CASSLVLGEAADTQYF
TRBD2 | . | TRBJ2-3 | TRBV9 | TGTGCCAGCAGCGCACAGGAGCCGGGACTAGGCACAGATACGCAGTATTTT | CASSAQEPGLGTDTQYF
TRBD2 | . | TRBJ2-2 | TRBV9 | TGTGCCAGCAGCGCCTTAACTAGCGGGGGGCGCGGCACCGGGGAGCTGTTTTTT | CASSALTSGGRGTGELFF
. | . | TRBJ2-2 | TRBV11-3 | TGTGCCAGCAGCTCCCGGGGAACCGGGGAGCTGTTTTTT | CASSSRGTGELFF
. | . | TRBJ2-2 | TRBV4-2 | TGTGCCAGCAGCCAAGTGTCTACCGGGGAGCTGTTTTTT | CASSQVSTGELFF
TRBD2 | . | TRBJ2-1 | TRBV11-2 | TGTGCCAGCAGCGAACTAGCGGGAGTCTACAATGAGCAGTTCTTC | CASSELAGVYNEQFF
. | . | TRBJ2-7 | TRBV11-2 | TGTGCCAGCAGCCCTGAGATCTTGGGGGCTTACGAGCAGTACTTC | CASSPEILGAYEQYF
. | . | TRBJ2-3 | TRBV20-1 | TGCAGTGCAGGACAAGCAGATACGCAGTATTTT | CSAGQADTQYF
. | once | TRBJ2-1 | TRBV7-8 | TGTGCCAGCAGCTTACAGGATTTAGACAATGAGCAGTTCTTC | CASSLQDLDNEQFF
. | . | TRBJ1-5 | TRBV7-2 | TGTGCCAGCAGCCCCCAAGGTCGCAATCAGCCCCAGCATTTT | CASSPQGRNQPQHF
. | few | TRBJ1-1 | TRBV28 | TGTGCCAGCAGTCCATCAGGGGACGTGAACACTGAAGCTTTCTTT | CASSPSGDVNTEAFF
TRBD1 | . | TRBJ2-4 | TRBV7-8 | TGTGCCAGCAGCTTAGCTTATGTGGACAGGGCCAAAAACATTCAGTACTTC | CASSLAYVDRAKNIQYF
. | . | TRBJ1-3 | TRBV6-5 | TGTGCCAGCAGTTACGGTGCAGGAAGCTCTGGAAACACCATATATTTT | CASSYGAGSSGNTIYF
. | . | TRBJ2-2 | TRBV5-5 | TGTGCCAGCAGCTTACAGGGAGACACGGACACCGGGGAGCTGTTTTTT | CASSLQGDTDTGELFF
TRBD2 | . | TRBJ2-7 | TRBV7-8 | TGTGCCAGCAGCTTCCCCGCGGGGGTCAACGAGCAGTACTTC | CASSFPAGVNEQYF
TRBD2 | once | TRBJ2-5 | TRBV27 | TGTGCCAGCAGTACAGAACTAGCGGGAGGAAGGGAGACCCAGTACTTC | CASSTELAGGRETQYF
TRBD1 | . | TRBJ1-5 | TRBV28 | TGTGCCAGCAGAACACCCGGGACAGGGCATAGCAATCAGCCCCAGCATTTT | CASRTPGTGHSNQPQHF
TRBD2 | . | TRBJ2-3 | TRBV5-1 | TGCGCCAGCAGCTTGGAGGCGGGAGGGCCCGCAGATACGCAGTATTTT | CASSLEAGGPADTQYF
. | . | TRBJ2-3 | TRBV19 | TGTGCCAGTAGTCAACGACTACGAGATACGCAGTATTTT | CASSQRLRDTQYF
. | . | TRBJ2-1 | TRBV21-1 | TGTGCCAGCAGCACAGGAAGCCAGGGGTACAATGAGCAGTTCTTC | CASSTGSQGYNEQFF
TRBD1 | . | TRBJ2-5 | TRBV6-6 | TGTGCCAGCAGTGCGGGACAGGGAAGAGGTGAGACCCAGTACTTC | CASSAGQGRGETQYF
. | . | TRBJ1-5 | TRBV28 | TGTGCCAGCAGCCGGCAGGGAGGGTATCAGCCCCAGCATTTT | CASSRQGGYQPQHF
TRBD1 | . | TRBJ1-5 | TRBV6-5 | TGTGCCAGCAGCGCAGGGGGTCAGCCCCAGCATTTT | CASSAGGQPQHF
. | . | TRBJ1-2 | TRBV29-1 | TGCAGCGTTGTTTCGAGGGGGTCCAACTATGGCTACACCTTC | CSVVSRGSNYGYTF
TRBD2 | . | TRBJ2-7 | TRBV6-5 | TGTGCCAGCAGTTACTCTGGGACTAGCGGCTCCTACGAGCAGTACTTC | CASSYSGTSGSYEQYF
. | . | TRBJ2-7 | TRBV6-5 | TGTGCCAGCAGTTTAGTCACCGGGACCTCCTACGAGCAGTACTTC | CASSLVTGTSYEQYF
. | . | TRBJ2-3 | TRBV5-1 | TGCGCCAGCAGCGCCCGGGACAGCACAGATACGCAGTATTTT | CASSARDSTDTQYF
TRBD1 | . | TRBJ2-7 | TRBV7-9 | TGTGCCAGCAGCCCCCGGGACAGGGAATACGAGCAGTACTTC | CASSPRDREYEQYF
. | once | TRBJ2-1 | TRBV11-2 | TGTGCCAGCAGCTTAGATAGATCGGGCAATGAGCAGTTCTTC | CASSLDRSGNEQFF
. | . | TRBJ1-3 | TRBV30 | TGTGCCTGGAGGGGGGACTCTGGAAACACCATATATTTT | CAWRGDSGNTIYF
. | . | TRBJ1-4 | TRBV28 | TGTGCCAGCAGCAACTCAATTGCAACTAATGAAAAACTGTTTTTT | CASSNSIATNEKLFF
. | . | TRBJ2-7 | TRBV10-2 | TGCGCCAGCACCTCAATAACTAGCGAGCAGTACTTC | CASTSITSEQYF
TRBD1 | . | TRBJ1-4 | TRBV18 | TGTGCCAGCTCACCACAGGGACAGGGAGACGAAAAACTGTTTTTT | CASSPQGQGDEKLFF
TRBD2 | . | TRBJ2-1 | TRBV29-1 | TGCAGCGTTGAAGCTAGCGGGGGGGCCTACAATGAGCAGTTCTTC | CSVEASGGAYNEQFF
. | . | TRBJ2-7 | TRBV14 | TGTGCCAGCAGCCAAGACTGGGGGCCCCGGGGGGAGCAGTACTTC | CASSQDWGPRGEQYF
TRBD1 | . | TRBJ1-4 | TRBV18 | TGTGCCAGCTTTCCGGGACAGGGGACTGAAAAACTGTTTTTT | CASFPGQGTEKLFF
TRBD1 | . | TRBJ1-5 | TRBV7-8 | TGTGCCAGCAGTTTTCGGACAGGGTCCCGATATAGCAATCAGCCCCAGCATTTT | CASSFRTGSRYSNQPQHF